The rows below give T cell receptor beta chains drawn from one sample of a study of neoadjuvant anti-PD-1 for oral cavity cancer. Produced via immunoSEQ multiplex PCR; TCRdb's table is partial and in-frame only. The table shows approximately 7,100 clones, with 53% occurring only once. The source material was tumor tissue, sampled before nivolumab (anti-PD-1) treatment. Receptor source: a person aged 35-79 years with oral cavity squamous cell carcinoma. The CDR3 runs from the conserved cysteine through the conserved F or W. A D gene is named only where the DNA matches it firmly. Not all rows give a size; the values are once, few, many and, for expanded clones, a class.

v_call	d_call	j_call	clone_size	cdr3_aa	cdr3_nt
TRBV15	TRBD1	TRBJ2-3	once	CATSRGGQGATDTQYF	TGTGCCACCAGCAGAGGGGGACAGGGGGCTACAGATACGCAGTATTTT
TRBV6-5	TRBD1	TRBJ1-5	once	CAIHLEGAGSPQHF	TGTGCCATCCACTTAGAGGGGGCTGGGTCGCCCCAGCATTTT
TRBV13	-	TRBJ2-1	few	CASSFVGVNEQFF	TGTGCCAGCAGCTTCGTAGGGGTAAATGAGCAGTTCTTC
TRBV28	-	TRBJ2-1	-	CASRSLGSSYNEQFF	TGTGCCAGTCGTTCACTCGGAAGCTCCTACAATGAGCAGTTCTTC
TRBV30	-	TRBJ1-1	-	CAWTWGTEAFF	TGTGCCTGGACCTGGGGGACTGAAGCTTTCTTT
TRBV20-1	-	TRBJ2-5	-	CSADYWGTQYF	TGCAGTGCCGACTATTGGGGGACCCAGTACTTC
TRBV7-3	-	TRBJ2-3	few	CASSSQGPGTDTQYF	TGTGCCAGCAGCTCCCAAGGACCAGGCACAGATACGCAGTATTTT
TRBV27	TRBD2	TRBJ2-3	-	CASSFLGLATDTQYF	TGTGCCAGCAGTTTTCTCGGACTAGCGACAGATACGCAGTATTTT
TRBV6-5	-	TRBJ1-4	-	CASRQGGGKLFF	TGTGCCAGCAGACAGGGTGGGGGGAAACTGTTTTTT
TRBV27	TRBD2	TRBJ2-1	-	CASSLVRAGDYNEQFF	TGTGCCAGCAGTTTGGTCCGAGCGGGAGATTACAATGAGCAGTTCTTC
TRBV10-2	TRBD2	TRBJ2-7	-	CASSEGREGYEQYF	TGCGCCAGCAGTGAAGGGCGGGAGGGTTACGAGCAGTACTTC
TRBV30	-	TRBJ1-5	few	CASSRDTRSNQPQHF	TGTGCCTCCTCCCGGGACACAAGAAGCAATCAGCCCCAGCATTTT
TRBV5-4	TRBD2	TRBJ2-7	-	CASSFRTSGPYEQYF	TGTGCCAGCAGCTTTCGGACTAGCGGACCCTACGAGCAGTACTTC
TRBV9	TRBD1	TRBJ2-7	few	CASSVGQGAYEQYF	TGTGCCAGCAGCGTGGGACAGGGAGCCTACGAGCAGTACTTC